This T cell receptor (beta chain) comes out of a study of vaccination and CD4 T cells after COVID-19. Looking at the study overall: Sampling that followed vaccination took place a median approximately 72 days after dose two, within a range of 14 to 241. Notes on the study in general: Only relatively few convalescent patients were studied, and early post-infection timepoints were not analyzed.

This clonotype has just a few counts. Its antigen remains unknown. Scientists ran DNA taken from cultured CD4+ T cells through the Oncomine TCR Beta short-read assay for sequencing. TCRdb reprocessed the PCR reads via MiXCR and lists one record per CDR3 protein. The table has under 15,000 distinct CDR3 sequences, over 25% seen once; the top ten hold approximately 17%. The CDR3 totals 16 residues. V trimming: 2 bases; J trimming: 8 bases; junction bases outside the gene matches: 10. The germline gives CDR1 SGHTA, CDR2 FQGNSA. Treatment specified: roughly ten-day PBMC culture with coronavirus spike peptide pools or control peptides (ViraFEST assay).

The receptor's source is a human donor with COVID-19. The chain links TRBV7-2 to TRBJ1-4, with 8 bases that match TRBD1. Material: cultured CD4+ T cells from blood. The CDR3 reads CASSLTNTGGREKLFF. CDR3 DNA sequence: TGTGCCAGCAGCTTAACTAACACAGGGGGGCGGGAAAAACTGTTTTTT.